This TCR beta chain was found in a study of PD-L1 blockade in urothelial cancer. Broader study findings: When measured at 3 weeks, tumor-associated blood clones expanded more in durable-benefit patients.

V lost 3 bases and J lost 1, with 10 bases in between. The germline CDR1 and CDR2 sequences are KGHSH and LQKENI. This CDR3 comprises 15 residues. A word on this clone: Its specificity is not known.

Clones were sequenced by immunoSEQ multiplex PCR, and TCRdb holds only the in-frame ones, with some missing. The repertoire holds approximately 1,500 clones, with around 33% as singletons. The chain couples TRBV18 to TRBJ1-3; D gene uncertain. The clonotype comes from a woman aged 60-70 years with urothelial cancer. The starting material was tumor tissue, obtained before atezolizumab (anti-PD-L1) treatment. CDR3 in amino acids: CASSPLRVSGNTIYF. In DNA, the CDR3 is TGTGCCAGCTCACCGCTCAGAGTTTCTGGAAACACCATATATTTT.